This T cell receptor (beta chain) originates from a study of radiation and T cells in renal cell carcinoma. Whole-study results and caveats: Pretreatment tumor biopsies were lacking, so baseline clonotypes are unknown.

The CDR3 runs to 15 residues. Trimming cost V 4 bases and J 4 bases; bases outside gene matches: 3. CDR1 is MRHNA, CDR2 SNTAGT, per germline. For this clone: Its specificity is not known.

Repertoires were generated with immunoSEQ multiplex PCR, while TCRdb's copy carries only in-frame clones and drops some. The data show roughly 58,000 clones, roughly 80% seen once. Time point defined: blood 4 weeks post-SBRT, at nephrectomy. Described treatment: 15 Gy SBRT to primary tumor, nephrectomy 4 weeks later. Nephrectomy followed 15 Gy stereotactic body radiation by 4 weeks. Blood was sampled at baseline, 2 weeks and 4 weeks after SBRT. The TCR comes from a man aged 60 to 69 with renal cell carcinoma. The chain carries TRBV6-4 and TRBJ2-3, with TRBD2 matching over 12 bases. The specimen was blood, collected from a patient whose treatment included radiotherapy and nephrectomy. CDR3 nucleotides: TGTGCCAGCAGTGCCGGGACTAGCGGGTCAGATACGCAGTATTTT. It is translated as CASSAGTSGSDTQYF.